Shown below are 10 T cell receptor beta chains from a single sample sequenced in a study of cytomegalovirus exposure and HLA in healthy donors. PCR employed 60 Vbeta and 13 Jbeta primers. Libraries were prepared by immunoSEQ multiplex PCR; TCRdb keeps only in-frame clonotypes and omits some of them. Of 100,000 to 150,000 clones in the sample, 83% were seen once. Sequencing was carried out using PBMCs. The source is a man aged 35 to 55 in good health and CMV-seronegative.

The rearrangement uses TRBV5-6 and TRBJ2-5; no clear D gene. TRBJ2-7 explains the end of the DNA better; the J call may be wrong. The germline V gene has CDR1 SGHDT and CDR2 YYEEEE. This CDR3 contains 16 residues. The CDR3 DNA sequence: TGTGCCAGCAGCCCGGAGAGGCGCCCGAGCTCCTACGAGCAGTACTTC. Translated, it gives CASSPERRPSSYEQYF.

This clone is a singleton in its sample. The chain combines TRBV11-3 with TRBJ2-1, with D perhaps TRBD1 (5 bases). The CDR3 is 15 residues long. Germline V gives CDR1 SGHNT, CDR2 YENEEA. The V and J ends lost 5 bases and 3 bases respectively, with 14 bases between them. The CDR3 DNA is TGTGCCAGCAGCCCGCGGCAGGGTTACTACAATGAGCAGTTCTTC. This encodes CASSPRQGYYNEQFF.

The V gene is TRBV27, the J gene TRBJ2-3; 14 bases are a match to TRBD2. The CDR3 runs to 18 residues. V gave up 6 bases and J gave up 5 bases; unmatched junction bases: 13. The germline V gene encodes CDR1 MNHEY and CDR2 SMNVEV (reference sequence). CDR3: CASRHLEGTSGSQDTQYF. In nucleotides, the CDR3 is TGTGCCAGCAGGCACCTCGAAGGGACTAGCGGGAGTCAAGATACGCAGTATTTT.

The chain combines TRBV6-1 with TRBJ1-5; D uncertain. CDR3 length: 15 amino acids. Germline V CDR1 and CDR2: MNHNS, SASEGT. V lost 10 bases, J lost 0 bases, and 16 bases lay in between. The CDR3 region has the DNA TGTGCCACCAAAAGGGAGCCCGTTAGCAATCAGCCCCAGCATTTT. It specifies CATKREPVSNQPQHF.

The rearrangement joins TRBV7-9 to TRBJ2-7, with TRBD2 as a possible D gene (5 bases). The V gene's germline CDR1 is SEHNR and CDR2 FQNEAQ (reference sequence). The V gene lost 5 bases and the J gene lost 1 base, with 12 bases spanning the gap. The CDR3 is made up of 14 amino acids. The CDR3 loop reads CASSHSGISYEQYF. The CDR3, as DNA: TGTGCCAGCAGCCATTCGGGAATTTCCTACGAGCAGTACTTC.

The rearrangement links TRBV28 to TRBJ2-7, with 7 bases matching TRBD1. The trim removed 6 bases at V and 5 bases at J, leaving 4 bases unmatched. The CDR3 runs to 12 residues. Per the germline V gene, CDR1 is MDHEN and CDR2 is SYDVKM. The CDR3 DNA is TGTGCCAGCAGATCGGACAGGAACGAGCAGTACTTC. Its protein is CASRSDRNEQYF.

The chain links TRBV29-1 to TRBJ2-6, with 8 bases aligning to TRBD1. The CDR3 consists of 18 residues. Germline-derived CDR1 and CDR2 are SQVTM and ANQGSEA. With V trimmed by 3 bases and J by 1 base, 11 bases remained unmatched. Here the CDR3 DNA reads TGCAGCGTTGAGAACGGACAGGGAAGAAGTTCTGGGGCCAACGTCCTGACTTTC. It translates to CSVENGQGRSSGANVLTF.

The chain carries TRBV28 and TRBJ1-5; the D gene is possibly TRBD1 (5 bases). Germline CDR1 and CDR2: MDHEN and SYDVKM. This CDR3 is 16 amino acids long. V lost 7 bases, J lost 3 bases, and 19 bases lay in between. The DNA of the CDR3 is TGTGCCAGCACCTACTCGCTCGGGGGACCCAATCAGCCCCAGCATTTT. Translating it yields CASTYSLGGPNQPQHF.

This clone has only a few counts. The chain uses TRBV7-6 and TRBJ2-7; tentatively, D is TRBD1 (6 bases). The CDR3 extends over 14 amino acids. Germline loops: CDR1 SGHVS, CDR2 FNYEAQ. V was trimmed by 1 base and J by 1 base, leaving 8 bases between them. The CDR3 DNA is TGTGCCAGCAGCTTAGGAGGGGGATCCTACGAGCAGTACTTC. Translation: CASSLGGGSYEQYF.

The gene calls are TRBV19 and TRBJ1-2; 8 nucleotides match TRBD1. J was trimmed by 2 bases and V by 1 base; bases with no gene match: 6. There are 16 residues in the CDR3. CDR1 and CDR2 from the germline V gene are LNHDA and SQIVND (reference sequence). The CDR3 protein is CASSIVQGDPNYGYTF. CDR3 nucleotides: TGTGCCAGTAGTATAGTACAGGGGGATCCCAACTATGGCTACACCTTC.